These 11 T cell receptor beta chains came from one sample sequenced in a study of T cell responses to AZD1222 COVID-19 vaccine. Method: immunoSEQ multiplex PCR; TCRdb's copy keeps in-frame clones and lacks some. This table has 100,000 to 150,000 clones, roughly 90% appearing once. Source: peripheral blood, taken on day 0 of AZD1222 vaccination. All receptors come from an adult in good health.

The chain uses TRBV5-6 and TRBJ1-5; D call uncertain. This CDR3 spans 14 amino acids. The V end was cut by 2 bases, the J end by 0 bases, with 6 bases between. The germline CDR1 and CDR2 sequences are SGHDT and YYEEEE. Here the CDR3 reads CASSLKHSNQPQHF. The CDR3 DNA reads as TGTGCCAGCAGCTTAAAGCATAGCAATCAGCCCCAGCATTTT.

This sequence joins TRBV7-2 and TRBJ1-6, with 7 positions matching TRBD1. The junction had 9 bases not matched to a gene; V was cut back by 3 bases and J by 7 bases. CDR1 SGHTA and CDR2 FQGNSA come from the germline V gene. This CDR3 comprises 16 residues. The CDR3 nucleotides are TGTGCCAGCAGCTTGACGGACAGGCAGTACAATTCACCCCTCCACTTT. Protein sequence: CASSLTDRQYNSPLHF.

This clone has just one count. The V gene is TRBV4-3, the J gene TRBJ2-5, with D tentatively TRBD1 (5 bases). The V and J ends lost 0 bases and 5 bases respectively, with 10 bases between them. The germline V gene encodes CDR1 LGHNA and CDR2 YSLEER. The CDR3 loop spans 14 amino acids. CDR3 loop: CASSQDQGWETQYF. The DNA of the CDR3 is TGCGCCAGCAGCCAAGATCAGGGTTGGGAGACCCAGTACTTC.

This chain uses TRBV3-1 (or the pseudogene TRBV3-2) with TRBJ1-1, with D unresolved. The V end was cut by 3 bases, the J end by 0 bases, with 5 bases between. The CDR3 is 13 residues long. The germline gives CDR1 LGHDT, CDR2 YNNKEL (reference sequence). DNA for the CDR3: TGTGCCAGCAGCCAGAAAATGAACACTGAAGCTTTCTTT. Its protein product is CASSQKMNTEAFF.

CDR3 region: CASKRDRGTYEQYF. DNA of the CDR3: TGTGCCAGTAAACGGGACAGGGGGACGTACGAGCAGTACTTC. The chain has TRBV19 and TRBJ2-7; 11 bases match TRBD1. V shed 7 bases and J 4 bases; nucleotides not matched to a gene: 6. The CDR3 has 14 amino acids. Germline V gene lookup returns CDR1 LNHDA and CDR2 SQIVND (reference sequence).

The chain employs TRBV30 and TRBJ2-7; no clear D gene. V lost 4 bases and J lost 2, with 6 bases in between. The CDR3 runs 11 residues. The germline gives CDR1 GTSNPN, CDR2 SVGIG (reference sequence). In DNA, the CDR3 is TGTGCCTGGAACGCGGCCTACGAGCAGTACTTC. Translated, it gives CAWNAAYEQYF.

The rearrangement uses TRBV11-1 and TRBJ2-1, with TRBD1 identical over 8 bases. Germline loops: CDR1 SGHAT, CDR2 FQDESV (reference sequence). The junction had 8 bases not matched to a gene; V was cut back by 7 bases and J by 6 bases. This CDR3 spans 14 amino acids. CDR3 coding DNA: TGTGCCAGCACCATGGACAGGGCAGGCAATGAGCAGTTCTTC. Its protein product is CASTMDRAGNEQFF.

The V call is TRBV7-6, the J call TRBJ2-5; TRBD2 aligns across 8 bases. V trimming: 5 bases; J trimming: 0 bases; junction bases outside the gene matches: 17. Germline V gene lookup returns CDR1 SGHVS and CDR2 FNYEAQ. The CDR3 is made up of 19 amino acids. The CDR3 DNA is TGTGCCAGCAGCCGTCGTATCGAGCGGGAGTTGGGGGACCAAGAGACCCAGTACTTC. This gives the protein CASSRRIERELGDQETQYF. Full variable domain (remainder filled in from reference TRBV7-6 and TRBJ2-5): GAGVSQSPRYKVTKRGQDVALRCDPISGHVSLYWYRQALGQGPEFLTYFNYEAQQDKSGLPNDRFSAERPEGSISTLTIQRTEQRDSAMYRCASSRRIERELGDQETQYFGPGTRLLVL.

The chain employs TRBV11-2 and TRBJ2-5; possibly TRBD2 for D (6 bases). This CDR3 is built from 18 residues. Germline CDR1 reads SGHAT; CDR2 reads FQNNGV. V was shortened by 0 bases and J by 5 bases, with 22 bases between the two germline ends. As DNA, the CDR3 is TGTGCCAGCAGCTTAGACCCCCACCCCCAAGACAGCGGGGAGACCCAGTACTTC. Protein product: CASSLDPHPQDSGETQYF.

V gene TRBV30 combines with J gene TRBJ2-3, with D unclear. V was shortened by 2 bases and J by 4 bases, with 7 bases between the two germline ends. Germline V lookup: CDR1 GTSNPN, CDR2 SVGIG (reference sequence). The CDR3 runs to 12 residues. The CDR3 DNA sequence: TGTGCCTGGAGTACTGGTGCAGATACGCAGTATTTT. Protein product: CAWSTGADTQYF.

CDR3 bases: TGTGCCAGCAGCTCGGACTATTCTGAGACCCAGTACTTC. Translated: CASSSDYSETQYF. The chain has TRBV6-2 or TRBV6-3 and TRBJ2-5; tentatively, D is TRBD2 (6 bases). The CDR3 sequence is 13 residues long. Germline values: CDR1 MNHEY, CDR2 SVGEGT. The V gene lost 6 bases and the J gene lost 5 bases, with 13 bases spanning the gap.